The 14 T cell receptor beta chains reported below all come from one sample, sequenced in a study of Ad26.COV2.S vaccination and SARS-CoV-2 variants. Method: immunoSEQ multiplex PCR; TCRdb's copy keeps in-frame clones and lacks some. The data contain hundreds of thousands of clones, 80% to 95% of them singletons. Treatment in this sample: 19 received Ad26.COV2.S at low or high dose, single or two shots; a few received placebo; per-sample allocation not given. All samples were drawn on day 63, counting from the first vaccine or placebo injection. The source was peripheral blood, collected in a trial of Ad26.COV2.S vaccine versus placebo. The origin of the receptors is a person aged 18-65 years who received the Ad26.COV2.S COVID-19 vaccine or a placebo.

This chain uses TRBV19 with TRBJ1-5; maybe TRBD1 (5 bases). V was clipped by 2 bases and J by 4 bases, with 15 bases between them. The germline V gene encodes CDR1 LNHDA and CDR2 SQIVND (reference sequence). This CDR3 is 16 amino acids long. CDR3 coding DNA: TGTGCCAGTAGTATACCACCGGGACCGATAAATCAGCCCCAGCATTTT. It translates to CASSIPPGPINQPQHF.

The chain employs TRBV9 and TRBJ1-6; D not resolved. The V gene lost 0 bases and the J gene lost 10 bases, with 5 bases spanning the gap. This CDR3 is 12 amino acids long. Germline loops: CDR1 SGDLS, CDR2 YYNGEE. CDR3 sequence: CASSVDQSPLHF. CDR3 nucleotides: TGTGCCAGCAGCGTAGATCAGTCACCCCTCCACTTT.

The chain recombines TRBV18 with TRBJ2-3, with D tentatively TRBD1 (5 bases). Trimming took off 3 bases at V and 0 bases at J, with 10 bases between the two ends. CDR3 size: 15 residues. The germline gives CDR1 KGHSH, CDR2 LQKENI. The CDR3 protein is CASSPLDSSTDTQYF. The CDR3 DNA sequence: TGTGCCAGCTCACCTCTCGACAGTAGCACAGATACGCAGTATTTT.

The rearrangement joins TRBV4-3 to TRBJ1-2; D ambiguous. The V end lost 1 base, the J end lost 0 bases, and 9 bases lay between the germline ends. The V gene's germline CDR1 is LGHNA and CDR2 YSLEER. CDR3 length equals 15 residues. CDR3 in amino acids: CASSQGAAANYGYTF. For the CDR3, the DNA is TGCGCCAGCAGCCAAGGGGCAGCGGCTAACTATGGCTACACCTTC.

This chain's CDR3 is CASSLRGTTEAFF. CDR3 in DNA: TGTGCCAGCAGCTTACGGGGGACCACTGAAGCTTTCTTT. V is TRBV7-2 and J is TRBJ1-1; tentative D call: TRBD1 (5 bases). The V gene's germline CDR1 is SGHTA and CDR2 FQGNSA. The V end lost 2 bases, the J end lost 4 bases, and 8 bases lay between the germline ends. The CDR3 extends over 13 amino acids.

In its sample, this clone was seen a few times. The chain uses TRBV3-1 (or the pseudogene TRBV3-2) and TRBJ2-7; weak D call: TRBD2 (6 bases). The CDR3 sequence is 13 residues long. From germline, CDR1 is LGHDT and CDR2 YNNKEL (reference sequence). The V end was cut by 1 base, the J end by 8 bases, with 12 bases between. CDR3: CASSQVGGVQQYF. DNA for the CDR3: TGTGCCAGCAGCCAAGTGGGGGGAGTCCAGCAGTACTTC.

In its sample, this clone was seen once. The CDR3 reads CASSQDRATNEKLFF. In DNA form, the CDR3 reads TGTGCCAGCAGCCAGGACAGGGCAACTAATGAAAAACTGTTTTTT. The chain carries TRBV7-2 and TRBJ1-4; 8 bases align to TRBD1. The CDR3 runs to 15 residues. Per germline, CDR1 SGHTA and CDR2 FQGNSA. With 5 bases clipped from V and 0 bases from J, the junction kept 2 bases outside the gene matches.

The chain joins TRBV9 to TRBJ1-2, with a tentative D call TRBD1 (5 bases). Trimming shortened V by 0 bases and J by 3 bases, and 12 bases separated the two germline ends. The CDR3 loop spans 15 amino acids. Germline assignment: CDR1 SGDLS and CDR2 YYNGEE. In DNA form, the CDR3 reads TGTGCCAGCAGCGTAGCTACGGGGGGAGACTATGGCTACACCTTC. Translation gives CASSVATGGDYGYTF.

The chain is built from TRBV7-2 and TRBJ2-7; D remains unclear. The length of the CDR3 is 14 residues. Trimming stripped 5 bases from V and 0 bases from J, with 11 bases between. Germline-derived CDR1 and CDR2 are SGHTA and FQGNSA. CDR3 amino acids: CASSREASSYEQYF. CDR3 bases: TGTGCCAGCAGCCGTGAAGCGAGCTCCTACGAGCAGTACTTC.

The rearrangement joins TRBV29-1 to TRBJ2-4; D ambiguous. V lost 4 bases, J lost 8 bases, and 12 bases lay in between. This CDR3 comprises 12 residues. Germline CDR1 and CDR2: SQVTM and ANQGSEA. CDR3 DNA: TGCAGCGTTGTGGAGCATGATGACATTCAGTACTTC. Amino acid sequence: CSVVEHDDIQYF.

The genes are TRBV2 and TRBJ2-1, with D perhaps TRBD1 (6 bases). Trimming stripped 8 bases from V and 8 bases from J, with 22 bases between. The CDR3 spans 15 residues. Germline V lookup: CDR1 SNHLY, CDR2 FYNNEI. The CDR3 coding sequence is TGTGCCAGCTGGCAGGGGACCCGGCGTTACGATGAGCAGTTCTTC. This gives the protein CASWQGTRRYDEQFF.

This chain connects TRBV27 to TRBJ2-4, with D possibly being TRBD1 (7 bases). CDR1 and CDR2 from the germline V gene are MNHEY and SMNVEV (reference sequence). Trimming left V 8 bases short and J 1 base short, with 18 bases between. This CDR3 spans 16 amino acids. The CDR3 DNA follows: TGTGCCAGCCCAAGACGCAGGGGGAGGGCCAAAAACATTCAGTACTTC. It codes for CASPRRRGRAKNIQYF.

The rearrangement uses TRBV5-1 and TRBJ2-5; D gene unclear. Trimming took 1 base from V and 4 from J, leaving 8 bases between them. The CDR3 extends over 13 amino acids. Looked up from germline, CDR1 is SGHRS and CDR2 is YFSETQ. CDR3 nucleotide sequence: TGCGCCAGCAGCTTGCCTGAGATAGAGACCCAGTACTTC. This translates into CASSLPEIETQYF.

Of note for this clone: This specimen includes other DNA sequences encoding the same CDR3. The chain has TRBV27 and TRBJ2-1; the D is unclear. The CDR3 runs to 12 residues. V shed 2 bases and J shed 6 bases, with 5 bases lying between them. Germline CDR1 is MNHEY and CDR2 is SMNVEV (reference sequence). The CDR3 bases are TGTGCCAGCAGTTTACTCGGCAATGAGCAGTTCTTC. Residues: CASSLLGNEQFF.